This TCR beta chain is from a study of T cells in Graves' hyperthyroidism and ophthalmopathy. TCR beta CDR3 region amplification was performed from RNA transcripts. The primer set for the first-round RT-PCR of the TCR CDR3 was HTBI. TCRdb passed the multiplex PCR reads through MiXCR, listing each CDR3 protein once. In the table there are approximately 420,000 distinct CDR3 sequences, approximately 15% of which are singletons. Patients aged 18 to 65 had newly diagnosed hyperthyroidism that had lasted under 2 months. Cells are PBMCs isolated from over 7.5 ml of fresh blood. This clonotype was seen repeatedly, ten times or more. As yet, its antigen is unknown. Study-level results: Ophthalmopathy prediction by the model preceded onset by a median roughly 6.3 months. Ophthalmopathy stood apart from stable hyperthyroidism in a 13 V-J model.

The J segment lost 9 bases and the V segment lost 4 bases, leaving 4 bases of the junction unmatched. This CDR3 is built from 14 residues. Germline V gene data show CDR1 as ENHRY and CDR2 as SYGVKD. Sequenced sample: blood. The genes are TRBV10-3 and TRBJ2-1; 12 bases align to TRBD2. The TCR comes from a woman in her 30s with Graves' hyperthyroidism. The CDR3: CAISGLAGAGEQFF. The CDR3 DNA reads as TGTGCCATCAGTGGACTAGCGGGAGCGGGTGAGCAGTTCTTC.